This entry is about one TCR beta chain. These data originate in a study of blood T cell repertoires in COVID-19. Each recovered donor of Cohort 3 presented with two negative PCRs, clearance, or symptom resolution. Here immunoSEQ multiplex PCR was the method, and the copy in TCRdb shows in-frame clones only, minus some. This sample has roughly 230,000 clones; around 81% occur once, and the top ten carry roughly 3.6%. The source material was PBMCs or T cells enriched from blood (not recorded which). The receptor comes from a man aged 50-60 years who had recovered from COVID-19.

In DNA, the CDR3 is TGTGCCAGCAGTTTATCCCGGGGGGCGGGCTACACCTTC. This codes for CASSLSRGAGYTF. The genes are TRBV27 and TRBJ1-2; perhaps TRBD1 as D (6 bases). CDR1 is MNHEY, CDR2 SMNVEV, per germline (reference sequence). V lost 0 bases and J 8 bases, leaving 10 bases between the germline ends. This CDR3 comprises 13 residues.